One T cell receptor beta chain is described in this entry. As yet, its antigen is unknown. This sample stems from a study of OX40 agonist ivuxolimab in advanced cancers. As for the study in general: The patients received agonistic anti-OX40 (CD134) antibody ivuxolimab. In three patients, partial responses were observed, one with hepatocellular carcinoma and two with cutaneous melanoma. Points from the study as a whole: Undetermined was the antigen specificity of the expanded peripheral T cells. Low normalized T-cell clonal expansion was additionally recorded for some nonresponders.

The CDR3 is 18 residues long. The table came from immunoSEQ multiplex PCR; TCRdb's copy has only in-frame clones and leaves some out. Among 60,000 to 70,000 clones listed, roughly 87% were seen once. The chain has TRBV12-2 and TRBJ2-2; the listed D gene, TRBD1, was not tested against the DNA. TRBV12-2 is designated a pseudogene. This material consisted of CD4+ or CD8+ T cells sorted from blood, taken in a trial of the OX40 agonist ivuxolimab. This TCR was recovered from an adult with an advanced solid tumor such as melanoma, head and neck, liver or kidney cancer. The CDR3, as DNA: TGTGCAAGTCGCTTAAATTTCGGACAGGCTTTATACACCGGGGAGCTGTTTTTT. Amino acids: CASRLNFGQALYTGELFF.